This passage covers 18 T cell receptor beta chains from one sample sequenced in a study of shared clonotypes between healthy human individuals. The table came from immunoSEQ multiplex PCR; TCRdb's copy has only in-frame clones and leaves some out. Among about 1 million clones, about 75% were seen once, and the ten largest hold 1.2% to 1.5%. The sample taken for sequencing was memory CD4+ T cells sorted from blood. Described subset: CD45RA-negative fraction. The receptors derive from a man aged 18-30 years in good health.

This clone has a handful of counts. The rearrangement joins TRBV6-6 to TRBJ1-1; the match to TRBD1 covers 7 bases. The CDR3 is made up of 15 amino acids. V was pared by 2 bases and J by 4 bases, with 7 bases of the junction left unmatched. CDR1 and CDR2 from the germline V gene are MNHNY and SVGAGI (reference sequence). The CDR3 DNA reads as TGTGCCAGCAGTTACGAGGGGACAGCGAGCACTGAAGCTTTCTTT. Its protein product is CASSYEGTASTEAFF.

As for this clone: This CDR3 is also generated by other DNA sequences in the sample. The V call is TRBV6-1, the J call TRBJ2-7; D remains ambiguous. The CDR3 is 11 residues long. Between the trimmed V and J ends, which lost 3 bases and 3 bases, there was a span of 3 bases. CDR1 and CDR2 from the germline V gene are MNHNS and SASEGT. CDR3 region: CASSDYYEQYF. CDR3 coding DNA: TGTGCCAGCAGTGATTACTACGAGCAGTACTTC.

The V call is TRBV30, the J call TRBJ1-2; D gene ambiguous. This CDR3 has 16 amino acids. Germline V gene data show CDR1 as GTSNPN and CDR2 as SVGIG (reference sequence). Trimming cost V 4 bases and J 0 bases, with 18 bases left between them. As DNA, the CDR3 is TGTGCCTGGAACCCCCGCCAGAGCTTAGCTAACTATGGCTACACCTTC. The encoded protein is CAWNPRQSLANYGYTF.

CDR3 bases: TGTGCCAGCTCACCACCGGTCCAGGGGGCAAGCACTGAAGCTTTCTTT. Translation gives CASSPPVQGASTEAFF. The rearrangement uses TRBV18 and TRBJ1-1, with 8 bases that match TRBD1. The ends lost 0 bases at V and 4 bases at J; junction bases unmatched: 7. Germline V gene data show CDR1 as KGHSH and CDR2 as LQKENI. CDR3 length equals 16 residues.

CDR3 loop: CASSSPGTRGQPQHF. CDR3 nucleotides: TGTGCCAGCAGCAGCCCAGGGACTCGAGGTCAGCCCCAGCATTTT. The gene calls are TRBV21-1 and TRBJ1-5. TRBV21-1 is deemed a pseudogene. This CDR3 contains 15 residues.

In regard to this clone: Other DNA sequences in this sample translate to the same CDR3. The V call is TRBV10-1, the J call TRBJ1-1, with D possibly TRBD1 on 6 matching bases. The length of the CDR3 is 14 residues. The V gene lost 6 bases and the J gene lost 1 base, with 12 bases spanning the gap. Germline loops: CDR1 WNHNN, CDR2 SYGVQD (reference sequence). The CDR3 spells CASREGGANTEAFF. The CDR3 DNA sequence: TGCGCCAGCAGAGAAGGGGGAGCGAACACTGAAGCTTTCTTT.

In its sample, this clone was seen once. This sequence joins TRBV18 and TRBJ1-2; maybe TRBD1 (5 bases). This CDR3 is 14 amino acids long. V lost 2 bases and J 4 bases, leaving 11 bases between the germline ends. The germline CDR1 and CDR2 sequences are KGHSH and LQKENI. In DNA form, the CDR3 reads TGTGCCAGCTCACCAAGCGGGACGCGCTATGGCTACACCTTC. Translated: CASSPSGTRYGYTF.

The chain joins TRBV27 to TRBJ2-7; weak D call: TRBD2 (5 bases). Trimming left V 2 bases short and J 0 bases short, with 11 bases between. The CDR3 has 15 amino acids. Germline CDR1 is MNHEY and CDR2 is SMNVEV (reference sequence). Written as DNA, the CDR3 is TGTGCCAGCAGTTTACGGGGTCCGGGCTCCTACGAGCAGTACTTC. This sequence encodes CASSLRGPGSYEQYF.

Comments on this clone: Within the sample, other DNA sequences also encode this same CDR3. The chain recombines TRBV5-1 with TRBJ1-3, with D maybe TRBD1 (5 bases). CDR3 length equals 15 residues. Germline assignment: CDR1 SGHRS and CDR2 YFSETQ. V lost 0 bases, J lost 0 bases, and 7 bases lay in between. CDR3 amino acids: CASSLDGGSGNTIYF. As DNA, the CDR3 is TGCGCCAGCAGCTTGGATGGGGGCTCTGGAAACACCATATATTTT.

This clone was observed once. The rearrangement links TRBV9 to TRBJ2-5, with TRBD2 identical over 11 bases. The germline CDR1 and CDR2 sequences are SGDLS and YYNGEE. With 0 bases clipped from V and 1 base from J, the junction kept 2 bases outside the gene matches. This CDR3 comprises 16 residues. The CDR3, as DNA: TGTGCCAGCAGCGTAGGTAGCGGGAGGGCCCAAGAGACCCAGTACTTC. It specifies CASSVGSGRAQETQYF.

Here the CDR3 DNA reads TGTGCCAGCAGATACAGTGATCCCAGTGGCTACACCTTC. This sequence encodes CASRYSDPSGYTF. The rearrangement uses TRBV2 and TRBJ1-2; D not resolved. Germline V gene data show CDR1 as SNHLY and CDR2 as FYNNEI. The ends were cut back, 6 bases at V and 7 bases at J, with 15 bases in the middle. The CDR3 length is 13 residues.

This sequence joins TRBV10-2 and TRBJ2-5; possible D gene TRBD2, 6 bases. Germline values: CDR1 WSHSY, CDR2 SAAADI. This CDR3 has 15 residues. V was pared by 4 bases and J by 4 bases, with 16 bases between. In DNA, the CDR3 is TGCGCCAGCAGTGCAATTTCCCGGGGGATAGAGACCCAGTACTTC. Amino acid sequence: CASSAISRGIETQYF.

As regards this clone: This CDR3 is also generated by other DNA sequences in the sample. The chain combines TRBV7-2 with TRBJ2-5, with 7 positions matching TRBD2. Germline V gene lookup returns CDR1 SGHTA and CDR2 FQGNSA. The ends lost 4 bases at V and 1 base at J; junction bases unmatched: 3. The CDR3 extends over 14 amino acids. Here the CDR3 DNA reads TGTGCCAGCAGCTCGAGCGGGGCCCAAGAGACCCAGTACTTC. Its protein is CASSSSGAQETQYF.

The chain combines TRBV5-1 with TRBJ2-5, with 12 bases fitting TRBD2. The germline V gene encodes CDR1 SGHRS and CDR2 YFSETQ. V gave up 5 bases and J gave up 4 bases; unmatched junction bases: 9. The CDR3 has 16 residues. The CDR3 nucleotides are TGCGCCAGCAGGCAAGACCTAGCGGGAGGGGCAGAGACCCAGTACTTC. It yields the protein CASRQDLAGGAETQYF. Combining the CDR3 with reference TRBV5-1 and TRBJ2-5 gives the whole variable domain KAGVTQTPRYLIKTRGQQVTLSCSPISGHRSVSWYQQTPGQGLQFLFEYFSETQRNKGNFPGRFSGRQFSNSRSEMNVSTLELGDSALYLCASRQDLAGGAETQYFGPGTRLLVL.

The sample holds one count of this clone. This same CDR3 is encoded by further DNA sequences in the sample. The chain joins TRBV19 to TRBJ1-3; maybe TRBD1 (5 bases). The CDR3 sequence is 14 residues long. Trimming left V 2 bases short and J 2 bases short, with 7 bases between. Germline-derived CDR1 and CDR2 are LNHDA and SQIVND (reference sequence). This CDR3 is CASSISGPGNTIYF. The DNA for the CDR3 is TGTGCCAGTAGTATATCGGGACCTGGAAACACCATATATTTT.

This sequence joins TRBV6-1 and TRBJ1-2, with unresolved D. Germline lookup yields CDR1 MNHNS and CDR2 SASEGT. Trimming removed 1 base from V and 3 bases from J, with 12 bases in between. The CDR3 extends over 15 amino acids. CDR3 protein: CASSEGGLAYYGYTF. The CDR3 bases are TGTGCCAGCAGTGAAGGTGGGTTAGCCTACTATGGCTACACCTTC.

The CDR3 DNA follows: TGCGCCAGCAGCTTGGACCCCTTCGGGGCGAACACTGAAGCTTTCTTT. It is translated as CASSLDPFGANTEAFF. The V gene is TRBV5-1, the J gene TRBJ1-1; TRBD1 is a possible D gene (5 bases). The germline CDR1 and CDR2 sequences are SGHRS and YFSETQ. The germline V and J ends were trimmed by 0 bases and 1 base, with 13 bases remaining between them. The CDR3 sequence is 16 residues long.

This clone was picked up a small number of times. The chain joins TRBV28 to TRBJ1-2; unclear D gene. The germline V gene encodes CDR1 MDHEN and CDR2 SYDVKM. The CDR3 spans 11 residues. With 6 bases removed from V and 8 bases from J, the gap between germline ends came to 10 bases. The CDR3 nucleotides read TGTGCCAGCAGAGACAACCAAGGCTACACCTTC. Its translation is CASRDNQGYTF.